Listed here is a single TCR beta chain. Assay: immunoSEQ multiplex PCR; the TCRdb copy retains only in-frame clones and omits some. This table has tens of thousands of clones, around 90% appearing once. The sample belongs to a study of technical replicates of blood from several donors. This CDR3 region has 15 residues. Germline V lookup: CDR1 MNHEY, CDR2 SVGAGI. Trimming took 5 bases from V and 4 from J, leaving 17 bases between them. The sample consisted of PBMCs. V is TRBV6-5 and J is TRBJ2-5; D is possibly TRBD2 (5 bases). This sequence was found in a human donor in good health. Some clones in this sample may be carry-over from other donors' samples. CDR3 protein: CASSRPGSSRETQYF. The CDR3, as DNA: TGTGCCAGCAGTCGCCCGGGGTCATCCCGAGAGACCCAGTACTTC.